This TCR beta chain was recorded in a study of T cell responses to AZD1222 COVID-19 vaccine. Overall study context: Combined were second doses at about 4 or about 12 weeks. Whole-study results and caveats: The number of AZD1222 recipients seropositive at baseline was only five or six. Repertoire sampling occurred only after the peak T cell response.

The assay was immunoSEQ multiplex PCR, and TCRdb's table has in-frame clones only and misses some. This sample has 70,000 to 90,000 clones, with around nine tenths found just once. In germline, CDR1 is SGHTS, CDR2 YDEGEE. CDR3 length equals 18 residues. V lost 4 bases and J lost 6; bases outside the gene matches: 13. With regard to this clone: Its antigen is unidentified.

The chain has TRBV5-8 and TRBJ2-7, with 16 bases matching TRBD2. The receptor was isolated from an adult in good health. The material was peripheral blood, obtained on day 0 of AZD1222 vaccination. CDR3 protein: CASSHWGLAGGPRAEQYF. In DNA, the CDR3 is TGTGCCAGCAGCCACTGGGGACTAGCGGGAGGGCCTCGGGCCGAGCAGTACTTC.